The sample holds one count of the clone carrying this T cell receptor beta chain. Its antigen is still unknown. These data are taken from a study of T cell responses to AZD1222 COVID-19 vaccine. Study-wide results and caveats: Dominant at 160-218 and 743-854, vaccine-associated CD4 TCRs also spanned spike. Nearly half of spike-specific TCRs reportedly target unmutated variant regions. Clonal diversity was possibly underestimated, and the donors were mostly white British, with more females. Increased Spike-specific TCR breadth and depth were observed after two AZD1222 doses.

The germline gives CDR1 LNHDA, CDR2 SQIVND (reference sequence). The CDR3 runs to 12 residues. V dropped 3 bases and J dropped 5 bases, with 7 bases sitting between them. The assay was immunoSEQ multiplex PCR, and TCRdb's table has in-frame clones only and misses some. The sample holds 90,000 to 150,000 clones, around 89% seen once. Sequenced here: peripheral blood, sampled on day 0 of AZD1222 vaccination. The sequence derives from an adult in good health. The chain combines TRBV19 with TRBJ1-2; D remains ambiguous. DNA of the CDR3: TGTGCCAGTAGTATCGGGGAGTATGGCTACACCTTC. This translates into CASSIGEYGYTF. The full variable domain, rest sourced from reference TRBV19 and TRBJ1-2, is DGGITQSPKYLFRKEGQNVTLSCEQNLNHDAMYWYRQDPGQGLRLIYYSQIVNDFQKGDIAEGYSVSREKKESFPLTVTSAQKNPTAFYLCASSIGEYGYTFGSGTRLTVV.